Each of the 2 T cell receptor beta chains below was sequenced from the same sample in a study of blood T cell repertoires in COVID-19. Sequencing used immunoSEQ multiplex PCR; TCRdb keeps in-frame clones, though not all of them. The table records a few hundred thousand clones, approximately 85% of them present only once. Sequencing used PBMCs or T cells enriched from blood (not recorded which). The receptors shown here come from a man aged 25 to 40 who had recovered from COVID-19.

The chain uses TRBV19 and TRBJ1-1, with D maybe TRBD1 (5 bases). The CDR3 has 14 residues. Trimming shortened V by 5 bases and J by 5 bases, and 15 bases separated the two germline ends. Germline V lookup: CDR1 LNHDA, CDR2 SQIVND (reference sequence). DNA of the CDR3: TGTGCCAGTAGTCACGGGACTACCGTTACTGAAGCTTTCTTT. This translates into CASSHGTTVTEAFF.

This clone was seen a few times. J is TRBJ1-2 and V is TRBV3-1 (or the pseudogene TRBV3-2), with D possibly being TRBD1 (6 bases). The CDR3 extends over 13 amino acids. The germline V gene encodes CDR1 LGHDT and CDR2 YNNKEL (reference sequence). V gave up 3 bases and J gave up 4 bases, with 9 bases separating them. In nucleotides, the CDR3 is TGTGCCAGCAGCCAGACAGGTCTCTATGGCTACACCTTC. It is translated as CASSQTGLYGYTF.